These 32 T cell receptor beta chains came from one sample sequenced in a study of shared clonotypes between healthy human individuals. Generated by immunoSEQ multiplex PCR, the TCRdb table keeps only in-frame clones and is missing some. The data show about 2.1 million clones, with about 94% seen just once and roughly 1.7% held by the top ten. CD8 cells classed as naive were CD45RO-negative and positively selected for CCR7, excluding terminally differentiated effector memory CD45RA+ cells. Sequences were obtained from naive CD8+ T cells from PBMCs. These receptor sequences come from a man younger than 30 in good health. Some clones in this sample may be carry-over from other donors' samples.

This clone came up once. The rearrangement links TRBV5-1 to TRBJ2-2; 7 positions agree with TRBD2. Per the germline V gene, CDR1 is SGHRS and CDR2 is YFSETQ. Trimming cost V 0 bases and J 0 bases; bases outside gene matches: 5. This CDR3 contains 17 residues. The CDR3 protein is CASSLGIAGTNTGELFF. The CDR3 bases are TGCGCCAGCAGCTTGGGAATAGCGGGTACGAACACCGGGGAGCTGTTTTTT.

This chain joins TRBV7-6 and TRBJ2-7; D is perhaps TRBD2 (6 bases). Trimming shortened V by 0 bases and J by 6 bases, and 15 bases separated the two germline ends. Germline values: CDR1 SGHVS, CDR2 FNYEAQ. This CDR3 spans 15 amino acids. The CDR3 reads CASSLAGGRSGEQYF. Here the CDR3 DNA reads TGTGCCAGCAGCTTAGCGGGGGGTCGATCCGGCGAGCAGTACTTC.

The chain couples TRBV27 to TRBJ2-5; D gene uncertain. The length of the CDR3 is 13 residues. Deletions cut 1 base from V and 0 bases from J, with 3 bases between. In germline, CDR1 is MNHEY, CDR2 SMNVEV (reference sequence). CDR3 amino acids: CASSLWHQETQYF. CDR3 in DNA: TGTGCCAGCAGTTTATGGCACCAAGAGACCCAGTACTTC.

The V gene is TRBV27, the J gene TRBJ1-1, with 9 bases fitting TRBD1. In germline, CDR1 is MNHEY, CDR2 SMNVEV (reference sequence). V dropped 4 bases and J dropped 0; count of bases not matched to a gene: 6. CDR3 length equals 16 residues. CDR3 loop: CASSSGTGTMNTEAFF. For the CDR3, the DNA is TGTGCCAGCAGTTCTGGGACAGGGACCATGAACACTGAAGCTTTCTTT.

CDR3 residues: CASSLDREYEQYF. The CDR3 nucleotides are TGTGCCAGCAGTTTAGACAGGGAGTACGAGCAGTACTTC. V gene TRBV28 combines with J gene TRBJ2-7; 7 positions agree with TRBD1. Germline loops: CDR1 MDHEN, CDR2 SYDVKM. This CDR3 region has 13 residues. Trimming took 2 bases from V and 4 from J; bases not matched to a gene: 2.

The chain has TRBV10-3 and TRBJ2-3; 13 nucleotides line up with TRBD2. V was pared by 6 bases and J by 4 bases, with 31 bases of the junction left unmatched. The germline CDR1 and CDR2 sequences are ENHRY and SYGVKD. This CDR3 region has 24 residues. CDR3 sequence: CAIRDLYLPGKGTSGDMMADTQYF. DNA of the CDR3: TGTGCCATCAGGGACCTATACCTGCCGGGGAAAGGGACTAGCGGGGACATGATGGCAGATACGCAGTATTTT.

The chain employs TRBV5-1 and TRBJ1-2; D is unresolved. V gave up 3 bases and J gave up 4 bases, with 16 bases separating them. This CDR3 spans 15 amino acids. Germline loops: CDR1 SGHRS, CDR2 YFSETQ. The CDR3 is CASSWGFGSSYGYTF. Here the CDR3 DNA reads TGCGCCAGCAGCTGGGGTTTTGGCAGCAGCTATGGCTACACCTTC.

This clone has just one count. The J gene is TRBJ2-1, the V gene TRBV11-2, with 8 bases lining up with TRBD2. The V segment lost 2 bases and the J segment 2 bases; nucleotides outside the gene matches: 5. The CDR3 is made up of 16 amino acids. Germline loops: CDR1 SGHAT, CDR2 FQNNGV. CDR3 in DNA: TGTGCCAGCAGCTTACGGGCGGGAGGCGCCTACAATGAGCAGTTCTTC. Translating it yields CASSLRAGGAYNEQFF.

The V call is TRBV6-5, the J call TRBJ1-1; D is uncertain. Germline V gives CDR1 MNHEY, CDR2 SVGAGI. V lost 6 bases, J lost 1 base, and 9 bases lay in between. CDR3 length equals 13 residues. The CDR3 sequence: CASRNSRNTEAFF. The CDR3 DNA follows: TGTGCCAGCAGAAACAGTCGGAACACTGAAGCTTTCTTT.

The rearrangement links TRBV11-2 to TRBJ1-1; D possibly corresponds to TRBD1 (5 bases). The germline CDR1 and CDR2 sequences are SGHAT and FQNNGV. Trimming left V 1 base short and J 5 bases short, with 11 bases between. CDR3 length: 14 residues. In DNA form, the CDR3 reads TGTGCCAGCAGCTTAGGACAGCCAAAGACTGAAGCTTTCTTT. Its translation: CASSLGQPKTEAFF.

The CDR3 loop reads CASSLGKNIQYF. Written as DNA, the CDR3 is TGTGCCAGCAGCTTGGGGAAAAACATTCAGTACTTC. The gene calls are TRBV5-6 and TRBJ2-4, with unresolved D. CDR3 length equals 12 residues. V gave up 0 bases and J gave up 4 bases, with 2 bases separating them. Germline CDR1 and CDR2: SGHDT and YYEEEE.

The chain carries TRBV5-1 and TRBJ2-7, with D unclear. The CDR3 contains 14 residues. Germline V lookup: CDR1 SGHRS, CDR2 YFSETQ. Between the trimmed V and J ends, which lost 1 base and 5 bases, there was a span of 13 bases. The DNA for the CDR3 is TGCGCCAGCAGCTTGTTCAAACCGTGGGACGAGCAGTACTTC. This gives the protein CASSLFKPWDEQYF.

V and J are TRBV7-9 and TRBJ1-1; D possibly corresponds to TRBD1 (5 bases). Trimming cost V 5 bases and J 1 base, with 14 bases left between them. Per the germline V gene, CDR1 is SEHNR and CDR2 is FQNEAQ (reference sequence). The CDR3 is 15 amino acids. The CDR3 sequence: CASSDSKRTNTEAFF. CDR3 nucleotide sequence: TGTGCCAGCAGCGACAGCAAGCGGACGAACACTGAAGCTTTCTTT. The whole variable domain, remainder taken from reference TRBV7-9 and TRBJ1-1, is DTGVSQNPRHKITKRGQNVTFRCDPISEHNRLYWYRQTLGQGPEFLTYFQNEAQLEKSRLLSDRFSAERPKGSFSTLEIQRTEQGDSAMYLCASSDSKRTNTEAFFGQGTRLTVV.

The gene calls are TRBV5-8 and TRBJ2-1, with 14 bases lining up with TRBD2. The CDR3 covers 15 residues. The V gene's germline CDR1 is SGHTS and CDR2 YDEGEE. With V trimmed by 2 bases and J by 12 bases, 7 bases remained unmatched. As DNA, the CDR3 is TGTGCCAGCAGCTTCGGGACTAGCGGGAGAACATGGCAGTTCTTC. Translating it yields CASSFGTSGRTWQFF.

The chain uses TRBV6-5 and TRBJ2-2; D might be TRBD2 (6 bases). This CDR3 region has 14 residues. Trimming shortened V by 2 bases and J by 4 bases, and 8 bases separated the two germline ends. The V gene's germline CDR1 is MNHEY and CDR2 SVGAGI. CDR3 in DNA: TGTGCCAGCAGTTACAGGGGACTCACCGGGGAGCTGTTTTTT. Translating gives CASSYRGLTGELFF.

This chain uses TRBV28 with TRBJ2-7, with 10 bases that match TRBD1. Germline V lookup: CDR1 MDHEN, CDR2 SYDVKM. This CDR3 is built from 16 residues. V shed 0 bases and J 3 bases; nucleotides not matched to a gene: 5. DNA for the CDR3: TGTGCCAGCAGTTTATGGGGCCGGACAGGGGGCTACGAGCAGTACTTC. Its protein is CASSLWGRTGGYEQYF.

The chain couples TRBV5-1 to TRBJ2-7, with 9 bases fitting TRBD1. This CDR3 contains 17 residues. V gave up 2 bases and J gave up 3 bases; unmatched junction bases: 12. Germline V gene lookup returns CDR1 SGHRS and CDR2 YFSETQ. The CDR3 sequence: CASSLFPRDRDFYEQYF. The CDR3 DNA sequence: TGCGCCAGCAGCTTATTCCCCCGGGACAGGGACTTCTACGAGCAGTACTTC.

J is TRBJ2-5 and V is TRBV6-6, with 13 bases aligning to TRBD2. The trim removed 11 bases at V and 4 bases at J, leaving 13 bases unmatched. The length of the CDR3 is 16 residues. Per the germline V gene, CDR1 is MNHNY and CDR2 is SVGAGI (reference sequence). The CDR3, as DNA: TGTGCCTGCCCTACCGGGACTAGCGGGATCGGAGAGACCCAGTACTTC. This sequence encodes CACPTGTSGIGETQYF.

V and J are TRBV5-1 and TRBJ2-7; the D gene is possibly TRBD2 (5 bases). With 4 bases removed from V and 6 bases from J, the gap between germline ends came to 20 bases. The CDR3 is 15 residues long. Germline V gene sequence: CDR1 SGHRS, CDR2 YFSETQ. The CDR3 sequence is CASSRKLVKESEQYF. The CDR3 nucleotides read TGCGCCAGCAGCCGTAAACTAGTAAAGGAGAGCGAGCAGTACTTC.

The CDR3 nucleotides are TGTGCCAGCAGTTCTCAGGGGCTGGCGCAGTTCTTC. It yields the protein CASSSQGLAQFF. The gene calls are TRBV27 and TRBJ2-1; possible D gene TRBD1, 6 bases. CDR3 size: 12 residues. V was pared by 4 bases and J by 12 bases, with 13 bases between. Looked up from germline, CDR1 is MNHEY and CDR2 is SMNVEV (reference sequence).

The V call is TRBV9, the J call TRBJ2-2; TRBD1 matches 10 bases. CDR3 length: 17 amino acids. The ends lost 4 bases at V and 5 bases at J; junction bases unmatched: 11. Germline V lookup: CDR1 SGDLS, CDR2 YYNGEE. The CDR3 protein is CASSPETGGRGTGELFF. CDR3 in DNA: TGTGCCAGCAGCCCGGAGACAGGGGGCAGGGGGACCGGGGAGCTGTTTTTT.

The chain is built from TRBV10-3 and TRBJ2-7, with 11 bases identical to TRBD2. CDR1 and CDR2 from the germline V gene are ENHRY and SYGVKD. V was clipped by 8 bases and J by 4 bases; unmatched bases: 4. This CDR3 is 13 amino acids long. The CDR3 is CAIDSGRGYEQYF. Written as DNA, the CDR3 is TGTGCCATCGATAGCGGGAGGGGGTACGAGCAGTACTTC.

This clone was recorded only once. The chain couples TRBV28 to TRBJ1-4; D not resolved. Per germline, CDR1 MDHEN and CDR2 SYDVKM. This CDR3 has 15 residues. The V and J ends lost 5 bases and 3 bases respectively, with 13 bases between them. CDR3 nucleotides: TGTGCCAGCAGTCCACACGGTGGGTCTAATGAAAAACTGTTTTTT. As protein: CASSPHGGSNEKLFF.

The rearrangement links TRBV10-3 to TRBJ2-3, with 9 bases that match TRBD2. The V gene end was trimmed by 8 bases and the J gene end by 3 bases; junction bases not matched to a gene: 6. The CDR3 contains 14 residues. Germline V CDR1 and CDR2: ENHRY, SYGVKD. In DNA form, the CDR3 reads TGTGCCATCGGGGGACTAGCCTTGACAGATACGCAGTATTTT. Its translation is CAIGGLALTDTQYF.

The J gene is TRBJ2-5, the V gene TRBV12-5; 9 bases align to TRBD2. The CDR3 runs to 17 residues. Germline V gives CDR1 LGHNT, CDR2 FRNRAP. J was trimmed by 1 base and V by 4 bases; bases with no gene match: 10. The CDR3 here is CASGSGLAGNLQETQYF. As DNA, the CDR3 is TGTGCTAGTGGTTCGGGGCTAGCGGGGAACCTCCAAGAGACCCAGTACTTC.

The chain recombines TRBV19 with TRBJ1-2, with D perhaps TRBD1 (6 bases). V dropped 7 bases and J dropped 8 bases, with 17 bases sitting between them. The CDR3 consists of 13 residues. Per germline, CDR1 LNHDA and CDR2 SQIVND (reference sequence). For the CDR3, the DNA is TGTGCCAGTACCCCCAACGGGGGCAACGGCTACACCTTC. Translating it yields CASTPNGGNGYTF.

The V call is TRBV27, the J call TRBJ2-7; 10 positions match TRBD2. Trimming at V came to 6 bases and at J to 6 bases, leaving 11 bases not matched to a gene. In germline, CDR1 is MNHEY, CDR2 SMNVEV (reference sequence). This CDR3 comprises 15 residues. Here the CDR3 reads CASSVLAGSLGEQYF. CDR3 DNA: TGTGCCAGCAGCGTACTAGCGGGAAGTCTAGGCGAGCAGTACTTC.

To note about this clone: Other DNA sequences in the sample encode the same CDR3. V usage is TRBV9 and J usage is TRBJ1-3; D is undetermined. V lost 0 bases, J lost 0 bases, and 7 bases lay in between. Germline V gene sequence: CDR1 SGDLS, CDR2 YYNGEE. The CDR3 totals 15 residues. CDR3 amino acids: CASSVDGLSGNTIYF. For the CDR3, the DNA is TGTGCCAGCAGCGTAGACGGCCTCTCTGGAAACACCATATATTTT.

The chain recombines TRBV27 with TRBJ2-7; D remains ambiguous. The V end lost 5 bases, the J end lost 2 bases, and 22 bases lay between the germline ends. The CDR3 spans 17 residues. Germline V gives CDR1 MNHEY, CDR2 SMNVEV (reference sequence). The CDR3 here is CASSHIRSDPKTYEQYF. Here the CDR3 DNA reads TGTGCCAGCAGTCACATACGTTCGGACCCTAAAACCTACGAGCAGTACTTC.

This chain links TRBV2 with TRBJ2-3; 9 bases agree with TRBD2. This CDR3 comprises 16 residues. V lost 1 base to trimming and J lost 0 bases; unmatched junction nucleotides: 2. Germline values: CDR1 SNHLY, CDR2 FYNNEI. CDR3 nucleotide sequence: TGTGCCAGCAGTGAAGGGACTAGCGCTAGCACAGATACGCAGTATTTT. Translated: CASSEGTSASTDTQYF.

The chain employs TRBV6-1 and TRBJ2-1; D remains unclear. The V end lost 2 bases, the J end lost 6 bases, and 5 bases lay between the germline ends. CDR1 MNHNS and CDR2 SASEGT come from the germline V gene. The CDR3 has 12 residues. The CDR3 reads CASSELPNEQFF. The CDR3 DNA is TGTGCCAGCAGTGAACTTCCCAATGAGCAGTTCTTC.

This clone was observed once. CDR3 region: CSAKEGRTQYF. Written as DNA, the CDR3 is TGCAGTGCTAAGGAGGGTCGGACCCAGTACTTC. The rearrangement uses TRBV20-1 and TRBJ2-5; D is perhaps TRBD2 (6 bases). The CDR3 covers 11 residues. V was shortened by 4 bases and J by 7 bases, with 10 bases between the two germline ends. Germline CDR1 is DFQATT and CDR2 is SNEGSKA (reference sequence).